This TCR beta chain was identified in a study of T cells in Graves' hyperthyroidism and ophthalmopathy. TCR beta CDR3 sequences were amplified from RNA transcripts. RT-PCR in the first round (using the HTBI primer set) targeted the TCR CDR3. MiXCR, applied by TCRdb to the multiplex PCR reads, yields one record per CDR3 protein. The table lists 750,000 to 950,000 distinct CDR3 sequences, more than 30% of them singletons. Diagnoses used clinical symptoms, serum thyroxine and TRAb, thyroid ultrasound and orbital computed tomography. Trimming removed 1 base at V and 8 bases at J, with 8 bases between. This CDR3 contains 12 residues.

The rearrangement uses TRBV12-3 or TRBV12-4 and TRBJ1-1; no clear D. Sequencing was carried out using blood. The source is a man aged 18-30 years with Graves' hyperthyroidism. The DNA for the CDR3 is TGTGCCAGCAGTTTAGGGTCGAAGGAAGCTTTCTTT. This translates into CASSLGSKEAFF.